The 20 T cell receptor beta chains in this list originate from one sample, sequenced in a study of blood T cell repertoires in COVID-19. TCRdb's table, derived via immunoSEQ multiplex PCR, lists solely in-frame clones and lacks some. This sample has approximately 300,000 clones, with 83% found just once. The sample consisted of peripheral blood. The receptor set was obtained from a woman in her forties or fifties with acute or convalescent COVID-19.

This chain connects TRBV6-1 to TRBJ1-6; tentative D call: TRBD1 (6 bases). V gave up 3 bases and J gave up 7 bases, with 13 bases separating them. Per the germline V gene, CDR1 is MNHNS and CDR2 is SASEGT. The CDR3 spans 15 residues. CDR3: CASSDLRGWNSPLHF. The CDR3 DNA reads TGTGCCAGCAGTGACCTCAGGGGTTGGAATTCACCCCTCCACTTT.

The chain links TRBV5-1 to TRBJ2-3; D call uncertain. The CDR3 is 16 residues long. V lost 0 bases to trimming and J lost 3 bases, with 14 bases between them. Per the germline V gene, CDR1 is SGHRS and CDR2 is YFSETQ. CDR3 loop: CASSLDASVGTDTQYF. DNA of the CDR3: TGCGCCAGCAGCTTGGATGCGTCCGTCGGGACAGATACGCAGTATTTT. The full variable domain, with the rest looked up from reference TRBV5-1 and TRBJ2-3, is KAGVTQTPRYLIKTRGQQVTLSCSPISGHRSVSWYQQTPGQGLQFLFEYFSETQRNKGNFPGRFSGRQFSNSRSEMNVSTLELGDSALYLCASSLDASVGTDTQYFGPGTRLTVL.

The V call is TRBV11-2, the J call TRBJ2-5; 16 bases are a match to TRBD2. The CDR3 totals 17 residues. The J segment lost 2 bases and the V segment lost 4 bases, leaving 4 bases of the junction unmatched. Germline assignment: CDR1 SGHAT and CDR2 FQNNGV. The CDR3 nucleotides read TGTGCCAGCAGCTCTCTGGGACTAGCGGGGGGGCAAGAGACCCAGTACTTC. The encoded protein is CASSSLGLAGGQETQYF.

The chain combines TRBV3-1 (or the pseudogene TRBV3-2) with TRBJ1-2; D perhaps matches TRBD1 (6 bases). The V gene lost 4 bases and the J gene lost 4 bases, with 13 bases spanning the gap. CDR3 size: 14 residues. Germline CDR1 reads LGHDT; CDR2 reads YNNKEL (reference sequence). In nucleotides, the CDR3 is TGTGCCAGCAGCCCGCAGACAGGATCCTATGGCTACACCTTC. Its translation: CASSPQTGSYGYTF.

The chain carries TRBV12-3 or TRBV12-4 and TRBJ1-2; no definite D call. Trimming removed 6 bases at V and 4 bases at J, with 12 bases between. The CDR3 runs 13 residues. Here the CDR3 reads CASSSEQTYGYTF. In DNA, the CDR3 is TGTGCCAGCAGCTCAGAACAGACCTATGGCTACACCTTC.

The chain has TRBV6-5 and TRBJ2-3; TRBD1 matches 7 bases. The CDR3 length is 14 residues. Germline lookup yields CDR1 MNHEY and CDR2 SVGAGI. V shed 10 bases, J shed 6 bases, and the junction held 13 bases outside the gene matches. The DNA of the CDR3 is TGTGCCACCCAGTTAGGATTAGGGGGCGATACGCAGTATTTT. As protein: CATQLGLGGDTQYF.

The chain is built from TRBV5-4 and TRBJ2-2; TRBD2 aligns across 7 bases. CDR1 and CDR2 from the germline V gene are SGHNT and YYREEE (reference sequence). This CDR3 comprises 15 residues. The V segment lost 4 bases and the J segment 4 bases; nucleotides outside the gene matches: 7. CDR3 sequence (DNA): TGTGCCAGCAGCCGACCCGGGAGGAGCACCGGGGAGCTGTTTTTT. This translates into CASSRPGRSTGELFF.

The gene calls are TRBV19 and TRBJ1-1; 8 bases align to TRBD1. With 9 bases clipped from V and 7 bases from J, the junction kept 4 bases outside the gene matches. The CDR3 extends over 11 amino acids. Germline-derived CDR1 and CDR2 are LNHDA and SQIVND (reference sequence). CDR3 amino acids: CASDRGNEAFF. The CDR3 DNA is TGTGCCAGCGACAGGGGTAATGAAGCTTTCTTT.

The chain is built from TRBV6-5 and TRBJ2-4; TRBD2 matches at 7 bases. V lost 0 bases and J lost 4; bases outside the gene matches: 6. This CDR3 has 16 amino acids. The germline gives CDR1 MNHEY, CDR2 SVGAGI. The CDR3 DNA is TGTGCCAGCAGTTACTCTTCTAGCGGTGAAAAAAACATTCAGTACTTC. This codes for CASSYSSSGEKNIQYF.

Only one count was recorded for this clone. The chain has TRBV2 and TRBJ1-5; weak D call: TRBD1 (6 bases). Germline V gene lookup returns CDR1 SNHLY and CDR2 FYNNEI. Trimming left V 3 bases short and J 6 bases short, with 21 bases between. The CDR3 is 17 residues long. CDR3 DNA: TGTGCCAGCAGTGATGGCTTTGGCAGGGGCGAGGGTCAGCCCCAGCATTTT. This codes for CASSDGFGRGEGQPQHF. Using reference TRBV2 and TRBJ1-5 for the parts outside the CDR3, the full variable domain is EPEVTQTPSHQVTQMGQEVILRCVPISNHLYFYWYRQILGQKVEFLVSFYNNEISEKSEIFDDQFSVERPDGSNFTLKIRSTKLEDSAMYFCASSDGFGRGEGQPQHFGDGTRLSIL.

In DNA, the CDR3 is TGTGCCAGCAGTGAAGCGGATCGGGACAGGGGCTCGAACACTGAAGCTTTCTTT. Its protein is CASSEADRDRGSNTEAFF. The chain links TRBV2 to TRBJ1-1; TRBD1 matches at 10 bases. V lost 0 bases, J lost 1 base, and 8 bases stayed unmatched. The CDR3 has 18 residues. CDR1 and CDR2 (germline): SNHLY, FYNNEI. The full variable domain, in which reference TRBV2 and TRBJ1-1 provide the parts outside the CDR3, is EPEVTQTPSHQVTQMGQEVILRCVPISNHLYFYWYRQILGQKVEFLVSFYNNEISEKSEIFDDQFSVERPDGSNFTLKIRSTKLEDSAMYFCASSEADRDRGSNTEAFFGQGTRLTVV.

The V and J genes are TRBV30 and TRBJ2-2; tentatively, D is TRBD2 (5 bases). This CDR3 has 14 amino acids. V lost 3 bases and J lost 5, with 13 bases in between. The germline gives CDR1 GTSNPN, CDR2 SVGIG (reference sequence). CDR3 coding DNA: TGTGCCTGGAGCACCCGGGGAGAGACCGGGGAGCTGTTTTTT. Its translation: CAWSTRGETGELFF.

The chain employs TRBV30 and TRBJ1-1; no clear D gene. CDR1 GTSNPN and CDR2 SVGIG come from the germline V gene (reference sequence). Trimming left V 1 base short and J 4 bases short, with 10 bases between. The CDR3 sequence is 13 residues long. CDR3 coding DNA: TGTGCCTGGAGTGAGGGAGGTGGCACTGAAGCTTTCTTT. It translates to CAWSEGGGTEAFF. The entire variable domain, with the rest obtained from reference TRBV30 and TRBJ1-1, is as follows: SQTIHQWPATLVQPVGSPLSLECTVEGTSNPNLYWYRQAAGRGLQLLFYSVGIGQISSEVPQNLSASRPQDRQFILSSKKLLLSDSGFYLCAWSEGGGTEAFFGQGTRLTVV.

The CDR3 DNA is TGTGCCAGCAGTTTTCTCATCGGGGGGGGCCGCAATGAGCAGTTCTTC. Translated, it gives CASSFLIGGGRNEQFF. The J gene is TRBJ2-1, the V gene TRBV6-5; 8 bases are a match to TRBD2. Per germline, CDR1 MNHEY and CDR2 SVGAGI. The ends lost 4 bases at V and 6 bases at J; junction bases unmatched: 11. The CDR3 contains 16 residues.

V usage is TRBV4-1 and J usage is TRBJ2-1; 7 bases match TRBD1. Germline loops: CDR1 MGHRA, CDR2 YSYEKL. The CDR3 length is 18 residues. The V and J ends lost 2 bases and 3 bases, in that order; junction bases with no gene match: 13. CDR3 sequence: CASSQPQGGASGYNEQFF. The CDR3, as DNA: TGCGCCAGCAGCCAACCCCAAGGGGGCGCCAGTGGCTACAATGAGCAGTTCTTC.

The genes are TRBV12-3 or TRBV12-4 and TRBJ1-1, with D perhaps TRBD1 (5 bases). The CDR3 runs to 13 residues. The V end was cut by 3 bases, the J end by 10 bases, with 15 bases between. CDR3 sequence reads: CASSLELGRAAFF. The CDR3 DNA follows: TGTGCCAGCAGTTTGGAGCTCGGCAGGGCAGCTTTCTTT.

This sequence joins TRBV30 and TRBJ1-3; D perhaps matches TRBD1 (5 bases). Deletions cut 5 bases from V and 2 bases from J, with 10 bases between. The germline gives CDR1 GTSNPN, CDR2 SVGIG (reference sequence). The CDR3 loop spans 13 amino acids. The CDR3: CAWETDAGNTIYF. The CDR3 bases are TGTGCCTGGGAGACAGATGCTGGAAACACCATATATTTT.

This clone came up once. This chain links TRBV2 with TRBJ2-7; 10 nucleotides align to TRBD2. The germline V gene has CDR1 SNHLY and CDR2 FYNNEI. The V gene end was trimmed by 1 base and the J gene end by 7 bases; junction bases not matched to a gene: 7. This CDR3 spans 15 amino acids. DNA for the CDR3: TGTGCCAGCAGTGAAGAACTAGCGGGATCCCGGGAGCAGTACTTC. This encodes CASSEELAGSREQYF. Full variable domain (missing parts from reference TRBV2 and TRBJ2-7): EPEVTQTPSHQVTQMGQEVILRCVPISNHLYFYWYRQILGQKVEFLVSFYNNEISEKSEIFDDQFSVERPDGSNFTLKIRSTKLEDSAMYFCASSEELAGSREQYFGPGTRLTVT.

The CDR3 loop is CASSALEARSGNTIYF. The CDR3 coding sequence is TGTGCCAGCAGTGCCTTGGAGGCCCGCTCTGGAAACACCATATATTTT. The V call is TRBV25-1, the J call TRBJ1-3, with no clear D. Germline CDR1 and CDR2: MGHDK and SYGVNS. Between the trimmed V and J ends, which lost 4 bases and 0 bases, there was a span of 13 bases. The CDR3 totals 16 residues. Complete variable domain (other parts from reference TRBV25-1 and TRBJ1-3): EADIYQTPRYLVIGTGKKITLECSQTMGHDKMYWYQQDPGMELHLIHYSYGVNSTEKGDLSSESTVSRIRTEHFPLTLESARPSHTSQYLCASSALEARSGNTIYFGEGSWLTVV.

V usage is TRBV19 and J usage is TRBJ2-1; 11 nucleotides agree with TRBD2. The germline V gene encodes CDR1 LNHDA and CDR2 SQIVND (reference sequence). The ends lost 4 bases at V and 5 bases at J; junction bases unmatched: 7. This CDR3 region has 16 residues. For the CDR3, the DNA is TGTGCCAGTAGTAGAGCGACTAGCGGGAATAACAATGAGCAGTTCTTC. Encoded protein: CASSRATSGNNNEQFF.